One sample yielded the 14 T cell receptor beta chains listed below, sequenced in a study of blood T cell repertoires in COVID-19. Method: immunoSEQ multiplex PCR; TCRdb's copy keeps in-frame clones and lacks some. The sample lists 300,000 to 350,000 clones, 80% to 90% occurring once. Sequencing was done on a sample of peripheral blood. These receptor sequences come from a woman aged 45-59 years with COVID-19, enrolled during active disease.

The J gene is TRBJ1-3, the V gene TRBV28, with D possibly matching TRBD1 (5 bases). The CDR3 loop spans 17 amino acids. CDR1 is MDHEN and CDR2 is SYDVKM in the germline V gene. The V end was cut by 3 bases, the J end by 0 bases, with 15 bases between. Written as DNA, the CDR3 is TGTGCCAGCAGTTTGCCGGGGGGGGTTAGCTCTGGAAACACCATATATTTT. Amino acids: CASSLPGGVSSGNTIYF.

This clone has a handful of counts. This sequence joins TRBV29-1 and TRBJ1-5, with TRBD1 as a possible D gene (5 bases). This CDR3 spans 12 amino acids. V dropped 4 bases and J dropped 3 bases, with 7 bases sitting between them. CDR1 SQVTM and CDR2 ANQGSEA come from the germline V gene. The CDR3 loop is CSVGQNNQPQHF. The DNA of the CDR3 is TGCAGCGTTGGACAGAACAATCAGCCCCAGCATTTT.

The chain is built from TRBV11-2 and TRBJ1-2; TRBD1 aligns across 8 bases. Per germline, CDR1 SGHAT and CDR2 FQNNGV. Trimming took 7 bases from V and 8 from J; bases not matched to a gene: 9. The CDR3 has 13 residues. Here the CDR3 reads CASTIDRGRGYTF. CDR3 nucleotides: TGTGCCAGCACCATAGACAGGGGAAGGGGCTACACCTTC.

The chain links TRBV7-2 to TRBJ1-1, with a weak D call TRBD1 (6 bases). Germline assignment: CDR1 SGHTA and CDR2 FQGNSA. The CDR3 runs 13 residues. Trimming took 5 bases from V and 11 from J, leaving 18 bases between them. The DNA for the CDR3 is TGTGCCAGCAGCCCCTACAGGGCTGCGGACGCTTTCTTT. Amino acid sequence: CASSPYRAADAFF.

The V and J genes are TRBV30 and TRBJ1-2, with TRBD1 as a possible D gene (5 bases). Germline V gene data show CDR1 as GTSNPN and CDR2 as SVGIG (reference sequence). V lost 3 bases and J lost 8, with 10 bases in between. The CDR3 is 11 residues long. CDR3 nucleotides: TGTGCCTGGAGAAGACAGACGGGCTACACCTTC. Translating it yields CAWRRQTGYTF.

V is TRBV9 and J is TRBJ1-3, with D maybe TRBD1 (5 bases). Germline V CDR1 and CDR2: SGDLS, YYNGEE. This CDR3 comprises 15 residues. The ends were cut back, 1 base at V and 0 bases at J, with 8 bases in the middle. CDR3 region: CASSVQQGSGNTIYF. CDR3 DNA sequence: TGTGCCAGCAGCGTACAGCAGGGCTCTGGAAACACCATATATTTT.

This chain connects TRBV5-4 to TRBJ2-1; 9 bases match TRBD1. Germline V gene sequence: CDR1 SGHNT, CDR2 YYREEE (reference sequence). V lost 4 bases and J lost 12; bases outside the gene matches: 5. The CDR3 runs 12 residues. The CDR3 DNA reads TGTGCCAGCAGCATGGACAGGGGTGCGCAGTTCTTC. Protein sequence: CASSMDRGAQFF.

This clone has just a few counts. The genes are TRBV19 and TRBJ1-5; D ambiguous. CDR3 length: 14 amino acids. The V gene lost 2 bases and the J gene lost 3 bases, with 8 bases spanning the gap. Germline CDR1 is LNHDA and CDR2 is SQIVND (reference sequence). The CDR3 nucleotides are TGTGCCAGTAGTATAACACCCAACAATCAGCCCCAGCATTTT. Its translation: CASSITPNNQPQHF.

V usage is TRBV9 and J usage is TRBJ1-2; the D is unclear. Germline V CDR1 and CDR2: SGDLS, YYNGEE. Trimming shortened V by 1 base and J by 4 bases, and 8 bases separated the two germline ends. The CDR3 loop spans 13 amino acids. Written as DNA, the CDR3 is TGTGCCAGCAGCGTACCACCCAGCTATGGCTACACCTTC. Translating gives CASSVPPSYGYTF.

The chain joins TRBV30 to TRBJ2-7, with TRBD1 as a possible D gene (6 bases). CDR3 length equals 14 residues. Germline V lookup: CDR1 GTSNPN, CDR2 SVGIG (reference sequence). V was shortened by 2 bases and J by 2 bases, with 13 bases between the two germline ends. This CDR3 is CAWSYGQLTYEQYF. The CDR3 DNA is TGTGCCTGGAGTTACGGACAGCTTACCTACGAGCAGTACTTC.

Here the CDR3 reads CATSSISGSSYNEQFF. The CDR3, as DNA: TGTGCCACCAGCAGTATTAGCGGGAGCTCCTACAATGAGCAGTTCTTC. J is TRBJ2-1 and V is TRBV15; 9 nucleotides align to TRBD2. Germline values: CDR1 LNHNV, CDR2 YYDKDF (reference sequence). The CDR3 consists of 16 residues. V lost 3 bases, J lost 0 bases, and 3 bases stayed unmatched.

As regards this clone: At one of its ends the junction is not consistent with the germline gene, which may arise from a read error. The chain carries TRBV11-3 and TRBJ1-1; TRBD1 agrees at 9 bases. CDR1 is SGHNT, CDR2 YENEEA, per germline. The length of the CDR3 is 11 residues. CDR3 sequence reads: CASSTGQGISF. The CDR3 coding sequence is TGTGCCAGCAGCACCGGACAGGGGATCTCTTTT.

The chain uses TRBV5-1 and TRBJ2-3, with TRBD2 identical over 7 bases. This CDR3 contains 16 residues. V was clipped by 0 bases and J by 2 bases; unmatched bases: 6. Per germline, CDR1 SGHRS and CDR2 YFSETQ. CDR3 in DNA: TGCGCCAGCAGCTTGGCCGGGGGAGGGCCCACAGATACGCAGTATTTT. This encodes CASSLAGGGPTDTQYF.

The chain has TRBV7-2 and TRBJ2-1; D not certain. Trimming shortened V by 0 bases and J by 0 bases, and 15 bases separated the two germline ends. The germline gives CDR1 SGHTA, CDR2 FQGNSA. The CDR3 spans 18 residues. Here the CDR3 reads CASSLAILSASSYNEQFF. The CDR3 DNA sequence: TGTGCCAGCAGCTTAGCCATCTTAAGCGCTAGCTCCTACAATGAGCAGTTCTTC. Variable domain in full (rest from reference TRBV7-2 and TRBJ2-1): GAGVSQSPSNKVTEKGKDVELRCDPISGHTALYWYRQSLGQGLEFLIYFQGNSAPDKSGLPSDRFSAERTGGSVSTLTIQRTQQEDSAVYLCASSLAILSASSYNEQFFGPGTRLTVL.